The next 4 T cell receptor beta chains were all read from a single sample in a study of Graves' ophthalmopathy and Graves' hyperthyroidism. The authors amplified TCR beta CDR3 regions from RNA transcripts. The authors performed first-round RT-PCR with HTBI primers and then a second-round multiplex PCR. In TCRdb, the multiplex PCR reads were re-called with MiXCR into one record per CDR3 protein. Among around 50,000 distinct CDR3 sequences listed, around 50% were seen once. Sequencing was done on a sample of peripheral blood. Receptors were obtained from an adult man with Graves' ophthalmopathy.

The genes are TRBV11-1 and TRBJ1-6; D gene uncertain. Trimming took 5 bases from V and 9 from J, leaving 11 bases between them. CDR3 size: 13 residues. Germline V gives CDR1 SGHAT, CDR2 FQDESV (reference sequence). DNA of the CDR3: TGTGCCAGCAGCCACTTCCAACCTTCACCCCTCCACTTT. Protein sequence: CASSHFQPSPLHF.

CDR3 sequence reads: CASRPTLESYLNTEAFF. DNA for the CDR3: TGTGCCAGCAGACCAACTTTGGAGTCGTATTTGAACACTGAAGCTTTCTTT. The rearrangement uses TRBV7-9 and TRBJ1-1; D unclear. Germline lookup yields CDR1 SEHNR and CDR2 FQNEAQ (reference sequence). V dropped 6 bases and J dropped 0 bases, with 20 bases sitting between them. The CDR3 extends over 17 amino acids.

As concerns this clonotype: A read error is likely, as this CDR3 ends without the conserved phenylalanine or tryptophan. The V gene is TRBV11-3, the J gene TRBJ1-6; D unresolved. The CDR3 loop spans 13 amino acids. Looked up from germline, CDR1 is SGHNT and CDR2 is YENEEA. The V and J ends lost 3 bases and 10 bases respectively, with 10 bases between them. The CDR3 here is CASSLAGRSPLHL. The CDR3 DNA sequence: TGTGCCAGCAGCTTGGCCGGAAGGTCACCCCTCCACCTT.

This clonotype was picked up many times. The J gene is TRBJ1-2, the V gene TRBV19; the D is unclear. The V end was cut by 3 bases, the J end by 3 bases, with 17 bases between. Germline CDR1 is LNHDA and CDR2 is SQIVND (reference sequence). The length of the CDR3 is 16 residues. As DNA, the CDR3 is TGTGCCAGTAGTATCCAGATCGGTTTTTGGGACTATGGCTACACCTTC. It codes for CASSIQIGFWDYGYTF.